This TCR beta chain was captured by sequencing in a study of blood T cell repertoires in COVID-19. At the level of the study: Both acute and convalescent COVID-19 samples were obtained from the United States, Italy and Spain. Sources were T cells, B-cell-depleted T cells, or PBMCs; the material itself was cDNA or gDNA.

The CDR3 contains 24 residues. Per the original data handling: Amplified reference gene primers provided the basis for estimating nucleated cell counts. Assay: immunoSEQ multiplex PCR; the TCRdb copy retains only in-frame clones and omits some. The V and J calls and clone size were taken over from that table, and D and trimming were inferred from the DNA. The table has hundreds of thousands of clones, approximately 80% seen once. This TCR was sampled from an elderly woman with acute or convalescent COVID-19. This chain joins TRBV5-2 and TRBJ2-7; TRBD2 is the table's D call and was not checked against the DNA. TRBV5-2 is designated a pseudogene. Sequencing input: peripheral blood. CDR3 nucleotide sequence: TGTGCCAGCAACCAGCACTCCTATCAGGGCAGGGAGGGACTAGCGGGAGAGGAGCCCTACGAGCAGTACTTC. Translation gives CASNQHSYQGREGLAGEEPYEQYF.